The 32 T cell receptor beta chains below all came from one sample that was sequenced in a study of blood T cell repertoires in COVID-19. The data were produced by immunoSEQ multiplex PCR, yet TCRdb's version contains in-frame clones alone and is incomplete. The top ten hold approximately 6% of the sample, which has 150,000 to 200,000 clones, 85% to 90% seen once. Source material: peripheral blood. Every receptor here comes from a man aged 40-49 years with active or convalescent COVID-19.

The J gene is TRBJ1-6, the V gene TRBV12-5; 7 bases are a match to TRBD1. The CDR3 is made up of 13 amino acids. Per the germline V gene, CDR1 is LGHNT and CDR2 is FRNRAP. The J segment lost 6 bases and the V segment lost 7 bases, leaving 3 bases of the junction unmatched. The CDR3 DNA follows: TGTGCTAGTGCTCGGGACAGTAATTCACCCCTCCACTTT. Protein product: CASARDSNSPLHF.

The J gene is TRBJ2-2, the V gene TRBV2; 8 bases agree with TRBD1. The CDR3 length is 15 residues. The J segment lost 7 bases and the V segment lost 4 bases, leaving 8 bases of the junction unmatched. The germline gives CDR1 SNHLY, CDR2 FYNNEI. Written as DNA, the CDR3 is TGTGCCAGCAGTGGGGATGCAGGGGGCGGCGGGGAGCTGTTTTTT. As protein: CASSGDAGGGGELFF.

This rearrangement joins TRBV10-3 to TRBJ2-5; 8 bases are a match to TRBD2. Germline lookup yields CDR1 ENHRY and CDR2 SYGVKD. The trim removed 10 bases at V and 5 bases at J, leaving 9 bases unmatched. The CDR3 consists of 13 residues. CDR3 sequence: CATAGGVRETQYF. The CDR3 DNA reads TGTGCCACCGCCGGGGGGGTCCGGGAGACCCAGTACTTC.

The CDR3 DNA reads as TGTGCCAGTAGCCCGACTAGCGGGGGGGGCACCGGGGAGCTGTTTTTT. Residues: CASSPTSGGGTGELFF. The gene calls are TRBV19 and TRBJ2-2, with TRBD2 matching over 14 bases. This CDR3 spans 16 amino acids. The junction had 4 bases not matched to a gene; V was cut back by 6 bases and J by 4 bases. CDR1 and CDR2 (germline): LNHDA, SQIVND (reference sequence).

The rearrangement joins TRBV13 to TRBJ2-2, with D tentatively TRBD1 (5 bases). In germline, CDR1 is PRHDT, CDR2 FYEKMQ (reference sequence). This CDR3 spans 13 amino acids. The germline V and J ends were trimmed by 0 bases and 7 bases, with 6 bases remaining between them. CDR3 bases: TGTGCCAGCAGCTTAGGCAGGGTCGGGGAGCTGTTTTTT. Its protein product is CASSLGRVGELFF.

The chain employs TRBV6-2 or TRBV6-3 and TRBJ1-1, with D perhaps matching TRBD1 (5 bases). Germline V gives CDR1 MNHEY, CDR2 SVGEGT. Deletions cut 5 bases from V and 2 bases from J, with 9 bases between. CDR3 length: 13 amino acids. The CDR3 region has the DNA TGTGCCAGCAGTCCGACAGCCAACACTGAAGCTTTCTTT. Translation gives CASSPTANTEAFF.

The rearrangement links TRBV5-6 to TRBJ1-2, with 8 bases aligning to TRBD1. CDR3 size: 14 residues. V lost 1 base and J lost 7; bases outside the gene matches: 6. The germline CDR1 and CDR2 sequences are SGHDT and YYEEEE. The chain's CDR3 is CASSLMDRAFGYTF. The CDR3 DNA reads as TGTGCCAGCAGCTTGATGGACAGGGCTTTTGGCTACACCTTC. The variable domain in full, completed from reference TRBV5-6 and TRBJ1-2, reads DAGVTQSPTHLIKTRGQQVTLRCSPKSGHDTVSWYQQALGQGPQFIFQYYEEEERQRGNFPDRFSGHQFPNYSSELNVNALLLGDSALYLCASSLMDRAFGYTFGSGTRLTVV.

This clone appeared a single time. The rearrangement links TRBV7-2 to TRBJ1-4, with a weak D call TRBD1 (6 bases). The CDR3 has 16 residues. Trimming shortened V by 3 bases and J by 4 bases, and 15 bases separated the two germline ends. Germline loops: CDR1 SGHTA, CDR2 FQGNSA. CDR3 DNA: TGTGCCAGCAGCTTTAACCGGGACACTAATAATGAAAAACTGTTTTTT. Amino acids: CASSFNRDTNNEKLFF.

The gene calls are TRBV10-3 and TRBJ2-2; 13 positions match TRBD2. The CDR3 runs to 16 residues. Germline CDR1 reads ENHRY; CDR2 reads SYGVKD. With V trimmed by 2 bases and J by 6 bases, 3 bases remained unmatched. CDR3: CAISEIGLAGAGELFF. As DNA, the CDR3 is TGTGCCATCAGTGAGATAGGACTAGCGGGAGCCGGGGAGCTGTTTTTT.

The rearrangement uses TRBV7-7 and TRBJ2-3; 7 bases align to TRBD1. The germline V gene has CDR1 SSHAT and CDR2 FNYEAQ (reference sequence). The CDR3 contains 13 residues. The V and J ends lost 5 bases and 9 bases, in that order; junction bases with no gene match: 8. CDR3 in DNA: TGTGCCAGCAGCCCAGAGACAGGGTCGACGCAGTATTTT. Translating gives CASSPETGSTQYF. Together with reference TRBV7-7 and TRBJ2-3, the CDR3 gives the full variable domain: GAGVSQSPRYKVTKRGQDVTLRCDPISSHATLYWYQQALGQGPEFLTYFNYEAQPDKSGLPSDRFSAERPEGSISTLTIQRTEQRDSAMYRCASSPETGSTQYFGPGTRLTVL.

J is TRBJ2-5 and V is TRBV30, with TRBD1 matching over 8 bases. From germline, CDR1 is GTSNPN and CDR2 SVGIG (reference sequence). The V segment lost 3 bases and the J segment 5 bases; nucleotides outside the gene matches: 5. This CDR3 is built from 13 residues. The chain's CDR3 is CAWRAQGAETQYF. In DNA form, the CDR3 reads TGTGCCTGGAGGGCCCAGGGGGCCGAGACCCAGTACTTC.

V usage is TRBV9 and J usage is TRBJ2-7, with D perhaps TRBD1 (5 bases). V lost 2 bases and J lost 3, with 15 bases in between. This CDR3 has 15 residues. From germline, CDR1 is SGDLS and CDR2 YYNGEE. CDR3 DNA: TGTGCCAGCAGCGTCGCTTGGACAACGGACTACGAGCAGTACTTC. Protein sequence: CASSVAWTTDYEQYF.

The V and J genes are TRBV19 and TRBJ2-1; TRBD2 matches 8 bases. The germline CDR1 and CDR2 sequences are LNHDA and SQIVND (reference sequence). The CDR3 has 14 residues. V lost 6 bases, J lost 6 bases, and 7 bases stayed unmatched. The CDR3 region has the DNA TGTGCCAGTAGCTGGCTAGCGGGCCCCAATGAGCAGTTCTTC. Its protein is CASSWLAGPNEQFF.

The genes are TRBV5-5 and TRBJ2-1; no reliable D call. This CDR3 has 11 amino acids. Trimming cost V 3 bases and J 6 bases, with 4 bases left between them. Germline V gene sequence: CDR1 SGHKS, CDR2 YYEKEE (reference sequence). DNA for the CDR3: TGTGCCAGCAGCTCGGGCAATGAGCAGTTCTTC. This codes for CASSSGNEQFF.

This clone was seen only once. The chain carries TRBV2 and TRBJ1-1, with TRBD1 as a possible D gene (5 bases). The CDR3 covers 13 residues. Trimming stripped 7 bases from V and 7 bases from J, with 16 bases between. Germline CDR1 and CDR2: SNHLY and FYNNEI. The CDR3 DNA reads TGTGCCAGCACAGACGACAGAGACCGTGAAGCTTTCTTT. It translates to CASTDDRDREAFF.

This rearrangement joins TRBV28 to TRBJ2-1; D is possibly TRBD2 (5 bases). V was trimmed by 4 bases and J by 10 bases, leaving 17 bases between them. In germline, CDR1 is MDHEN, CDR2 SYDVKM. CDR3 length equals 14 residues. The CDR3 DNA reads TGTGCCAGCAGTTGGCGGGTGAGTGGTCGGGAGCAGTTCTTC. This encodes CASSWRVSGREQFF.

This sequence joins TRBV5-1 and TRBJ1-5; D gene ambiguous. Germline loops: CDR1 SGHRS, CDR2 YFSETQ. The CDR3 length is 14 residues. Deletions cut 5 bases from V and 1 base from J, with 10 bases between. The CDR3 here is CASRPDGSNQPQHF. In DNA form, the CDR3 reads TGCGCCAGCAGGCCTGACGGGAGCAATCAGCCCCAGCATTTT.

This clone was counted only a few times. The CDR3 DNA sequence: TGCGCCAGCAGCCAGGCAGGAAATACGCAGTATTTT. Residues: CASSQAGNTQYF. The V and J genes are TRBV5-1 and TRBJ2-3; D is unresolved. The germline CDR1 and CDR2 sequences are SGHRS and YFSETQ. The CDR3 contains 12 residues. Trimming took 4 bases from V and 7 from J, leaving 10 bases between them.

This rearrangement joins TRBV7-8 to TRBJ2-7; TRBD1 is a possible D gene (6 bases). The CDR3 length is 16 residues. Germline V CDR1 and CDR2: SGHVS, FQNEAQ. Trimming stripped 2 bases from V and 0 bases from J, with 14 bases between. CDR3 nucleotides: TGTGCCAGCAGCTTACGTCGGGACAAGAACTCCTACGAGCAGTACTTC. This gives the protein CASSLRRDKNSYEQYF.

The V and J genes are TRBV6-2 or TRBV6-3 and TRBJ2-5, with D possibly TRBD2 on 6 matching bases. Trimming took off 5 bases at V and 5 bases at J, with 15 bases between the two ends. In germline, CDR1 is MNHEY, CDR2 SVGEGT. This CDR3 has 14 amino acids. CDR3 residues: CASSPRWLAETQYF. CDR3 bases: TGTGCCAGCAGTCCCCGGTGGCTAGCGGAGACCCAGTACTTC.

This rearrangement joins TRBV27 to TRBJ1-1; the match to TRBD1 covers 12 bases. The V segment lost 8 bases and the J segment 5 bases; nucleotides outside the gene matches: 6. CDR3 length: 14 amino acids. Germline CDR1 reads MNHEY; CDR2 reads SMNVEV (reference sequence). This CDR3 reads CASGTGGSSTEAFF. CDR3 nucleotide sequence: TGTGCCAGCGGGACAGGGGGCTCGAGTACTGAAGCTTTCTTT.

This chain uses TRBV2 with TRBJ1-5, with unresolved D. The CDR3 is 18 amino acids. Germline CDR1 is SNHLY and CDR2 is FYNNEI. V lost 0 bases and J 3 bases, leaving 18 bases between the germline ends. This chain's CDR3 is CASSEAAGSSVVNQPQHF. Here the CDR3 DNA reads TGTGCCAGCAGTGAAGCGGCGGGGAGCTCAGTAGTCAATCAGCCCCAGCATTTT. Looking up the rest from reference TRBV2 and TRBJ1-5 gives the full variable domain: EPEVTQTPSHQVTQMGQEVILRCVPISNHLYFYWYRQILGQKVEFLVSFYNNEISEKSEIFDDQFSVERPDGSNFTLKIRSTKLEDSAMYFCASSEAAGSSVVNQPQHFGDGTRLSIL.

This chain joins TRBV6-6 and TRBJ1-5, with a weak D call TRBD1 (5 bases). The CDR3 totals 14 residues. V dropped 4 bases and J dropped 4 bases, with 11 bases sitting between them. CDR1 is MNHNY and CDR2 is SVGAGI in the germline V gene (reference sequence). The CDR3 sequence: CASSSQDSNQPQHF. CDR3 DNA sequence: TGTGCCAGCAGTTCGCAAGACAGTAATCAGCCCCAGCATTTT.

The gene calls are TRBV19 and TRBJ1-3; D call uncertain. The V end lost 8 bases, the J end lost 0 bases, and 8 bases lay between the germline ends. The germline V gene has CDR1 LNHDA and CDR2 SQIVND (reference sequence). The CDR3 covers 13 residues. This CDR3 is CASGLFSGNTIYF. As DNA, the CDR3 is TGTGCCAGTGGACTGTTCTCTGGAAACACCATATATTTT.

The genes are TRBV21-1 and TRBJ1-1; the tabulated D call, TRBD1, remains unverified against the DNA. TRBV21-1 is tagged as a pseudogene. This CDR3 region has 16 residues. The DNA of the CDR3 is TGTGCCAGCAGCAAACGGCCCCGGACCAACTCAAGGGGAGCTTTCTTT. Translation gives CASSKRPRTNSRGAFF.

The chain uses TRBV11-3 and TRBJ2-7; a weak D match, TRBD1 (5 bases). Germline CDR1 reads SGHNT; CDR2 reads YENEEA. The CDR3 has 13 amino acids. V dropped 2 bases and J dropped 4 bases, with 9 bases sitting between them. CDR3 in DNA: TGTGCCAGCAGCTTACGTCCAGGGTACGAGCAGTACTTC. The encoded protein is CASSLRPGYEQYF.

This clone was picked up one time. The rearrangement joins TRBV12-3 or TRBV12-4 to TRBJ1-3; no clear D gene. Trimming shortened V by 5 bases and J by 4 bases, and 6 bases separated the two germline ends. The CDR3 consists of 12 residues. The CDR3 is CASSPPGNTIYF. The CDR3 nucleotides read TGTGCCAGCAGTCCCCCGGGAAACACCATATATTTT.

This chain links TRBV3-1 (or the pseudogene TRBV3-2) with TRBJ1-2; D uncertain. Trimming cost V 1 base and J 7 bases, with 10 bases left between them. This CDR3 region has 13 residues. The germline V gene has CDR1 LGHDT and CDR2 YNNKEL (reference sequence). In nucleotides, the CDR3 is TGTGCCAGCAGCCAAGCAGGTCGGGGTGGCTACACCTTC. Translation gives CASSQAGRGGYTF.

The chain recombines TRBV4-3 with TRBJ1-3, with TRBD1 as a possible D gene (5 bases). Germline V lookup: CDR1 LGHNA, CDR2 YSLEER. The CDR3 has 15 residues. V was cut by 0 bases and J by 4 bases, with 10 bases left in between. CDR3: CASSQDRVGGNTIYF. CDR3 nucleotide sequence: TGCGCCAGCAGCCAAGACAGGGTCGGGGGAAACACCATATATTTT.

This chain links TRBV27 with TRBJ2-1, with TRBD1 as a possible D gene (6 bases). The CDR3 has 15 amino acids. Germline V gene sequence: CDR1 MNHEY, CDR2 SMNVEV (reference sequence). V lost 2 bases and J 3 bases, leaving 11 bases between the germline ends. The CDR3 region is CASSLITGLYNEQFF. CDR3 coding DNA: TGTGCCAGCAGTTTAATAACAGGGCTCTACAATGAGCAGTTCTTC.

The rearrangement uses TRBV6-5 and TRBJ1-1; D possibly corresponds to TRBD1 (5 bases). The germline V gene has CDR1 MNHEY and CDR2 SVGAGI. The V gene lost 2 bases and the J gene lost 4 bases, with 14 bases spanning the gap. This CDR3 comprises 15 residues. The CDR3 region has the DNA TGTGCCAGCAGTTACACCCTACAGGTACGCACTGAAGCTTTCTTT. This gives the protein CASSYTLQVRTEAFF.

J is TRBJ1-6 and V is TRBV9; 9 nucleotides agree with TRBD1. The trim removed 4 bases at V and 6 bases at J, leaving 8 bases unmatched. The CDR3 is 16 amino acids. The V gene's germline CDR1 is SGDLS and CDR2 YYNGEE. This CDR3 is CASSFTPTGGNSPLHF. The CDR3 DNA follows: TGTGCCAGCAGCTTTACGCCGACAGGGGGTAATTCACCCCTCCACTTT. The whole variable domain, filled in from reference TRBV9 and TRBJ1-6, reads DSGVTQTPKHLITATGQRVTLRCSPRSGDLSVYWYQQSLDQGLQFLIQYYNGEERAKGNILERFSAQQFPDLHSELNLSSLELGDSALYFCASSFTPTGGNSPLHFGNGTRLTVT.